A single sample is the source of the 8 T cell receptor beta chains below, sequenced in a study of cytomegalovirus exposure and HLA in healthy donors. 60 Vbeta and 13 Jbeta primers were used in PCR. Profiled with immunoSEQ multiplex PCR; TCRdb holds only in-frame clones, not every one. The repertoire has 150,000 to 160,000 clones, around 84% of them found once; the top ten carry roughly 2.3%. The sample taken for sequencing was PBMCs. Receptors originate from a woman under 30 in good health and CMV-seronegative.

This clone was detected a few times. The chain uses TRBV30 and TRBJ1-5, with TRBD1 identical over 8 bases. This CDR3 region has 13 residues. V dropped 7 bases and J dropped 2; count of bases not matched to a gene: 4. Germline CDR1 reads GTSNPN; CDR2 reads SVGIG (reference sequence). CDR3 loop: CASQGAGNQPQHF. The CDR3 DNA follows: TGTGCCTCCCAGGGGGCCGGCAATCAGCCCCAGCATTTT.

The chain employs TRBV28 and TRBJ2-3; 10 bases are a match to TRBD2. The germline gives CDR1 MDHEN, CDR2 SYDVKM. The CDR3 sequence is 15 residues long. V was clipped by 5 bases and J by 1 base; unmatched bases: 3. The CDR3 spells CASSPGTSGTDTQYF. As DNA, the CDR3 is TGTGCCAGCAGTCCCGGGACTAGCGGCACAGATACGCAGTATTTT.

The chain employs TRBV12-5 and TRBJ2-5; 9 nucleotides agree with TRBD2. V gave up 1 base and J gave up 5 bases; unmatched junction bases: 8. The CDR3 loop spans 16 amino acids. Looked up from germline, CDR1 is LGHNT and CDR2 is FRNRAP. The CDR3 DNA reads TGTGCTAGTGGTTTGGATAGCGGGGGCTACCTGGAGACCCAGTACTTC. Amino acids: CASGLDSGGYLETQYF.

In this sample, this clone turned up a few times. The chain uses TRBV2 and TRBJ2-2; D perhaps matches TRBD2 (7 bases). V dropped 11 bases and J dropped 3 bases, with 13 bases sitting between them. CDR3 size: 13 residues. The germline V gene encodes CDR1 SNHLY and CDR2 FYNNEI. CDR3 nucleotide sequence: TGTGCCCTCAGGGAGGGGGACACCGGGGAGCTGTTTTTT. This sequence encodes CALREGDTGELFF. The entire variable domain, with the rest obtained from reference TRBV2 and TRBJ2-2, is as follows: EPEVTQTPSHQVTQMGQEVILRCVPISNHLYFYWYRQILGQKVEFLVSFYNNEISEKSEIFDDQFSVERPDGSNFTLKIRSTKLEDSAMYFCALREGDTGELFFGEGSRLTVL.

The V and J genes are TRBV28 and TRBJ2-7, with D perhaps matching TRBD2 (5 bases). The CDR3 covers 14 residues. CDR1 and CDR2 (germline): MDHEN, SYDVKM. The ends were cut back, 6 bases at V and 4 bases at J, with 16 bases in the middle. CDR3 DNA sequence: TGTGCCAGCAGCCCGTCCGGGGAACCATACGAGCAGTACTTC. Translating gives CASSPSGEPYEQYF.

The chain links TRBV5-1 to TRBJ1-2, with D tentatively TRBD1 (5 bases). CDR3 size: 15 residues. The V gene's germline CDR1 is SGHRS and CDR2 YFSETQ. Trimming took off 0 bases at V and 8 bases at J, with 17 bases between the two ends. The DNA of the CDR3 is TGCGCCAGCAGCTTGGTGGGACTGGAACTAGGGGGCTACACCTTC. Its protein is CASSLVGLELGGYTF.

The V gene is TRBV6-5, the J gene TRBJ2-3; D possibly corresponds to TRBD1 (6 bases). Germline loops: CDR1 MNHEY, CDR2 SVGAGI. The germline V and J ends were trimmed by 2 bases and 2 bases, with 8 bases remaining between them. The CDR3 runs 14 residues. The CDR3 DNA is TGTGCCAGCAGTTACGCAGGGGCCACAGATACGCAGTATTTT. Protein product: CASSYAGATDTQYF.

The chain employs TRBV9 and TRBJ2-5; D may be TRBD1 (5 bases). This CDR3 has 13 amino acids. Germline CDR1 reads SGDLS; CDR2 reads YYNGEE. The V end was cut by 0 bases, the J end by 5 bases, with 8 bases between. The CDR3 nucleotides are TGTGCCAGCAGCGTAGATTCAGGGGAGACCCAGTACTTC. This sequence encodes CASSVDSGETQYF.